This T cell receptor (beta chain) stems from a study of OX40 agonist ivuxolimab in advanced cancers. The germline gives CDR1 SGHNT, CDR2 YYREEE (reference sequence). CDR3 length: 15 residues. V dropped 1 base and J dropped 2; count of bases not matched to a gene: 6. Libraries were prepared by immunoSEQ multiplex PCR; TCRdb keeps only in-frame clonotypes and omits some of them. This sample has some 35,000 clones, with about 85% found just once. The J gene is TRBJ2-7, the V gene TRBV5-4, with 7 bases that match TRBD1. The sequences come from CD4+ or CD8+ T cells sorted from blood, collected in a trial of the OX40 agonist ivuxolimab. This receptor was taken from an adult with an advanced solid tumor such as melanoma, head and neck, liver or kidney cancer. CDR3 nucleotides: TGTGCCAGCAGCTTGTCCGGGACAGCGACCTACGAGCAGTACTTC. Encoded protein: CASSLSGTATYEQYF.